This T cell receptor beta chain was sequenced during a study of a mutant IDH1 vaccine in newly diagnosed glioma. Study as a whole: Sex distribution of treated patients was about 60% male and approximately 38% female; mean age was around 42 years. Receipt of radiotherapy, temozolomide, or both preceded the study, and most received both. Study-wide results and limits: Vaccine-induced immune responses occurred in under 95% of patients.

Of note for this clone: Its antigen is not identified.

Time point in this sample: baseline, week 1 (first vaccination visit). Treatment in this sample: pre-vaccination baseline after standard-of-care therapy. Tumors from donors were new WHO grade 3 or 4 IDH1-mutant astrocytomas with ATRX loss. Measured with immunoSEQ multiplex PCR; TCRdb has only the in-frame clones, and not every one. The data hold about 51,000 clones, with about 83% observed a single time. Sample: PBMCs, taken from a glioma patient treated with radiotherapy, temozolomide or both. The sequence was obtained from a woman aged 40 to 50 with glioma.

The CDR3 nucleotides read TGTGCCAGCAAGGTCCAGGCCCGGAGTGAAAGTGAAAAACTGTTTTTT. Translated, it gives CASKVQARSESEKLFF. The chain carries TRBV2 and TRBJ1-4, with D uncertain. Trimming removed 7 bases from V and 7 bases from J, with 22 bases in between. The CDR3 is 16 amino acids. Germline V gives CDR1 SNHLY, CDR2 FYNNEI.